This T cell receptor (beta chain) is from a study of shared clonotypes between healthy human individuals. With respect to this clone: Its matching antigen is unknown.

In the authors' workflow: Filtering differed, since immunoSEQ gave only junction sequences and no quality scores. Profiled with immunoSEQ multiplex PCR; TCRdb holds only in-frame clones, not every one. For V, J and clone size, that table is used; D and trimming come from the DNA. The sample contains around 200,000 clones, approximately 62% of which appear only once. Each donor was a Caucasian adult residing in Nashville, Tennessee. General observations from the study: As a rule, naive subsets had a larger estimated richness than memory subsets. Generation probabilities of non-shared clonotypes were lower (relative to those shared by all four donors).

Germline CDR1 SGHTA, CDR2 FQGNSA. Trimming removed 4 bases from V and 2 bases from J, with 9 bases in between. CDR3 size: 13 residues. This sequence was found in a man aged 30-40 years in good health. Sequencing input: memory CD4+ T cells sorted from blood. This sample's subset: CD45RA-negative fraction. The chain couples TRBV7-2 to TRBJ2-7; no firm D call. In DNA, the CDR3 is TGTGCCAGCAGCTCCATTGCCCCCTACGAGCAGTACTTC. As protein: CASSSIAPYEQYF.